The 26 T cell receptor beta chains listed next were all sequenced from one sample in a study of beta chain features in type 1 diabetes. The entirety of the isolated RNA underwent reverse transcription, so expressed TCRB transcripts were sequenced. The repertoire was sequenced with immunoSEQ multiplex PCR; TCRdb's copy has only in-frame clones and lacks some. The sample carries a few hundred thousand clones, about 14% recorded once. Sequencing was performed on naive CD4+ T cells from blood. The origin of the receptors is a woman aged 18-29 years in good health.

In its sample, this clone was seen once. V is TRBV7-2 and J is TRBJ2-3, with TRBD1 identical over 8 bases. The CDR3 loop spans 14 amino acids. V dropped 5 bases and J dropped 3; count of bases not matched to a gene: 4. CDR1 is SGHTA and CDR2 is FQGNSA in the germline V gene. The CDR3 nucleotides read TGTGCCAGCAGCCCGGACAGGGTAACAGATACGCAGTATTTT. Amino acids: CASSPDRVTDTQYF.

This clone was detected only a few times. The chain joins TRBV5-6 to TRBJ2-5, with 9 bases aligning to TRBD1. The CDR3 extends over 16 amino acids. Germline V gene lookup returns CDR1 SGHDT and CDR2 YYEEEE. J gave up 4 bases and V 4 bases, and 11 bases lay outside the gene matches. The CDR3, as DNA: TGTGCCAGCAGCCTGGGTAGGGGGACAGGGACAGAGACCCAGTACTTC. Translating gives CASSLGRGTGTETQYF.

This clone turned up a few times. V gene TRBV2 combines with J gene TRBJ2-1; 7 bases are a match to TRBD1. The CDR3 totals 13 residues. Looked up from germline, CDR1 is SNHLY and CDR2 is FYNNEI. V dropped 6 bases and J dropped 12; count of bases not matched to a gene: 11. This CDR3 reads CASSRDSQLGQFF. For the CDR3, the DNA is TGTGCCAGCAGCCGGGACAGTCAGTTAGGGCAGTTCTTC.

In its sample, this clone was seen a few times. The chain's CDR3 is CASSRIKREGMYNEQFF. CDR3 coding DNA: TGTGCCAGCAGCCGTATAAAGCGGGAGGGGATGTACAATGAGCAGTTCTTC. V usage is TRBV11-2 and J usage is TRBJ2-1; 10 positions agree with TRBD2. The CDR3 totals 17 residues. J gave up 4 bases and V 5 bases, and 11 bases lay outside the gene matches. Germline V gene sequence: CDR1 SGHAT, CDR2 FQNNGV.

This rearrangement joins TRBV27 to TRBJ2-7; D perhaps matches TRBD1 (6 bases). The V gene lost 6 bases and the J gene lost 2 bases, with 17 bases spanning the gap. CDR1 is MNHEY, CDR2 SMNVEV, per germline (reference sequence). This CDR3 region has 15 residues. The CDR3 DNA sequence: TGTGCCAGCAGACTTAGAGGGGACAATACCTACGAGCAGTACTTC. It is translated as CASRLRGDNTYEQYF.

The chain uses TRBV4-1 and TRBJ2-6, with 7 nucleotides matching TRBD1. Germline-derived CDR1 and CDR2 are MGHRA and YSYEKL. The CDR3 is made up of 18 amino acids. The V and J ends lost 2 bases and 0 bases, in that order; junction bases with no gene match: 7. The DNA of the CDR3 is TGCGCCAGCAGCCAATTAGAGAGGGGGCTCTCTGGGGCCAACGTCCTGACTTTC. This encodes CASSQLERGLSGANVLTF.

CDR3 protein: CASSQTGGANYGYTF. DNA of the CDR3: TGTGCCAGCAGTCAAACGGGGGGAGCTAACTATGGCTACACCTTC. The V and J genes are TRBV13 and TRBJ1-2; TRBD1 might be the D (5 bases). The V gene's germline CDR1 is PRHDT and CDR2 FYEKMQ (reference sequence). There are 15 residues in the CDR3. Trimming removed 6 bases at V and 0 bases at J, with 14 bases between.

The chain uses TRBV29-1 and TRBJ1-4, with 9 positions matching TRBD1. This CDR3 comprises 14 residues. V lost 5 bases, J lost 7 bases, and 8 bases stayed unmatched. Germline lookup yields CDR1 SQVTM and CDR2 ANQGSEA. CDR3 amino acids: CSVNTGTGTEKLFF. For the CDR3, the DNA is TGCAGCGTTAACACCGGGACAGGGACTGAAAAACTGTTTTTT.

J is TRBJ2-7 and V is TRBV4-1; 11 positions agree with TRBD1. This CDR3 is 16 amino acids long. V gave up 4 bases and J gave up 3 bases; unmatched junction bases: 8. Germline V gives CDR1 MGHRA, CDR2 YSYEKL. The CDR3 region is CASSRAGDRGDYEQYF. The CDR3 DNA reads TGCGCCAGCAGCCGAGCCGGGGACAGGGGGGACTACGAGCAGTACTTC.

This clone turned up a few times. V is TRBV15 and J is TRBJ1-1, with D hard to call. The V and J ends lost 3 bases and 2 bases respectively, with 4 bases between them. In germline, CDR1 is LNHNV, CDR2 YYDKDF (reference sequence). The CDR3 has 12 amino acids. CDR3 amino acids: CATSRGNTEAFF. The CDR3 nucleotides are TGTGCCACCAGCAGGGGCAACACTGAAGCTTTCTTT.

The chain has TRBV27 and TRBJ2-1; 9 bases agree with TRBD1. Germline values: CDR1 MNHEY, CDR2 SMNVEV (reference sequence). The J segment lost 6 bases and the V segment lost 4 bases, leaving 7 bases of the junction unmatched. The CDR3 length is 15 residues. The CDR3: CASSSGQGPFNEQFF. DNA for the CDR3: TGTGCCAGCAGTTCGGGACAGGGTCCCTTCAATGAGCAGTTCTTC.

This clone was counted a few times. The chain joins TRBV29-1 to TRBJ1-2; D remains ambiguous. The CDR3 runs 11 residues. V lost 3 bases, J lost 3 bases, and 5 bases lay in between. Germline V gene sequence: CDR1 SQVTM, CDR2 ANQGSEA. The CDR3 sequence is CSVERDYGYTF. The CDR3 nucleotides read TGCAGCGTTGAGAGGGACTATGGCTACACCTTC. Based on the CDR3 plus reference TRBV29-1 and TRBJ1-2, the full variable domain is SAVISQKPSRDICQRGTSLTIQCQVDSQVTMMFWYRQQPGQSLTLIATANQGSEATYESGFVIDKFPISRPNLTFSTLTVSNMSPEDSSIYLCSVERDYGYTFGSGTRLTVV.

The CDR3 here is CAILPGVVNYGYTF. The CDR3 DNA is TGTGCCATCCTGCCGGGGGTCGTAAACTATGGCTACACCTTC. V usage is TRBV28 and J usage is TRBJ1-2; maybe TRBD1 (5 bases). CDR1 and CDR2 (germline): MDHEN, SYDVKM. V lost 10 bases and J lost 2, with 17 bases in between. The CDR3 spans 14 residues.

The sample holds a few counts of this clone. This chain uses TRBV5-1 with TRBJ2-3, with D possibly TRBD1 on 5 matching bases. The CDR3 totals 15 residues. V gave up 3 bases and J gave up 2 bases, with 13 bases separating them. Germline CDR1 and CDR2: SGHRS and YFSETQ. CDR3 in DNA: TGCGCCAGCAGCTCGTCAGGGTATTCCACAGATACGCAGTATTTT. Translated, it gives CASSSSGYSTDTQYF.

Here the CDR3 reads CAWSLQGVTYEQYF. The CDR3 DNA reads as TGTGCCTGGAGTTTACAGGGGGTGACCTACGAGCAGTACTTC. This chain connects TRBV30 to TRBJ2-7; the match to TRBD1 covers 8 bases. The V gene's germline CDR1 is GTSNPN and CDR2 SVGIG (reference sequence). The CDR3 is made up of 14 amino acids. The V segment lost 2 bases and the J segment 2 bases; nucleotides outside the gene matches: 5.

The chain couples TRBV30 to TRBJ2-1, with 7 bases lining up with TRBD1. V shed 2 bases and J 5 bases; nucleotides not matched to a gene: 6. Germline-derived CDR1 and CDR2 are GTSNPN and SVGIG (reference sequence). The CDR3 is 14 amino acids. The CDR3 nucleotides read TGTGCCTGGAGTCCATTGGGACAGAACAATGAGCAGTTCTTC. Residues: CAWSPLGQNNEQFF.

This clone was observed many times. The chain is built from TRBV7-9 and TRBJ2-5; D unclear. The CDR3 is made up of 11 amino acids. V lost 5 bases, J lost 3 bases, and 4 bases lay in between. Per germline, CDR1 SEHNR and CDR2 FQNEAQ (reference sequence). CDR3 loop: CASSPKETQYF. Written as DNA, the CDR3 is TGTGCCAGCAGCCCCAAAGAGACCCAGTACTTC.

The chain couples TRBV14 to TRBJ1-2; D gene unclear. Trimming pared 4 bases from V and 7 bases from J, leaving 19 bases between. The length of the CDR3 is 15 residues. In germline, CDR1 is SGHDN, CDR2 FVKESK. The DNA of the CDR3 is TGTGCCAGCAGCCCTCAAATGGCAGGCTTGGGTGGCTACACCTTC. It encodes CASSPQMAGLGGYTF.

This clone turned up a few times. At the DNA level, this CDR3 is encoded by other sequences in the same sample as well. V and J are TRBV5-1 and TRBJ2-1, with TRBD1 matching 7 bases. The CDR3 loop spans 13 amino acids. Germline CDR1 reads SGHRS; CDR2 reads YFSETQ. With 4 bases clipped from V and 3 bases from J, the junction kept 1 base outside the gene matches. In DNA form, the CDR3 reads TGCGCCAGCAGCCGGGACAGCTACAATGAGCAGTTCTTC. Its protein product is CASSRDSYNEQFF.

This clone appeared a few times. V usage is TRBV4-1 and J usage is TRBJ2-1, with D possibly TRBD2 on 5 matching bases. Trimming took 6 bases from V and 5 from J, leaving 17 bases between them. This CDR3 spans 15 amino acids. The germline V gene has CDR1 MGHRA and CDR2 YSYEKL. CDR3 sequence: CASSRAVTTNNEQFF. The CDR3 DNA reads TGCGCCAGCAGTCGAGCGGTCACCACGAACAATGAGCAGTTCTTC.

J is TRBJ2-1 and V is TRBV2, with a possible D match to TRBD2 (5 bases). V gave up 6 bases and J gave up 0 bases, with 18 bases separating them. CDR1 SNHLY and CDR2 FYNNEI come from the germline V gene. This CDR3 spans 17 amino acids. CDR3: CASSEKDGSGSYNEQFF. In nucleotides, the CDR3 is TGTGCCAGCAGCGAAAAGGATGGCAGCGGCTCCTACAATGAGCAGTTCTTC.

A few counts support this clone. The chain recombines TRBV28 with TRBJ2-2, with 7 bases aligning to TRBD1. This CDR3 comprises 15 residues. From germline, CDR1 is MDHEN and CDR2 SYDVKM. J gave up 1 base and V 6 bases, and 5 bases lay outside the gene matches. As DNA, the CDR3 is TGTGCCAGCAGCGGAAGACAGGGGAACACCGGGGAGCTGTTTTTT. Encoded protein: CASSGRQGNTGELFF.

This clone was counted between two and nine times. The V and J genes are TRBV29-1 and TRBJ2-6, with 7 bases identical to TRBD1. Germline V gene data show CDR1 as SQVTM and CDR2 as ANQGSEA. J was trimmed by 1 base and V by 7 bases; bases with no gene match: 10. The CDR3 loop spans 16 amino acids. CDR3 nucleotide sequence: TGCAGCGCCGCCGGGACAGCGGTTTCTGGGGCCAACGTCCTGACTTTC. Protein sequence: CSAAGTAVSGANVLTF.

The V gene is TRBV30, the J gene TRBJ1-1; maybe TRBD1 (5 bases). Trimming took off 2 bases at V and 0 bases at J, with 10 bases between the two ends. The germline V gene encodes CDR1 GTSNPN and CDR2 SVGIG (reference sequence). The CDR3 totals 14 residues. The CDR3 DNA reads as TGTGCCTGGAGTCGGACATTTATGAACACTGAAGCTTTCTTT. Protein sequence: CAWSRTFMNTEAFF. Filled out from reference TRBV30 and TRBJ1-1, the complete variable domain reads SQTIHQWPATLVQPVGSPLSLECTVEGTSNPNLYWYRQAAGRGLQLLFYSVGIGQISSEVPQNLSASRPQDRQFILSSKKLLLSDSGFYLCAWSRTFMNTEAFFGQGTRLTVV.

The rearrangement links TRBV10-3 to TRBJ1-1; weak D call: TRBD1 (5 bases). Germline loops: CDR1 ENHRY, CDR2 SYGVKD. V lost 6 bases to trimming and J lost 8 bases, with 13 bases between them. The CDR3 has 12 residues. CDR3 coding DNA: TGTGCCATCAGAACAGACGGGGGGGAAGCTTTCTTT. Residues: CAIRTDGGEAFF.

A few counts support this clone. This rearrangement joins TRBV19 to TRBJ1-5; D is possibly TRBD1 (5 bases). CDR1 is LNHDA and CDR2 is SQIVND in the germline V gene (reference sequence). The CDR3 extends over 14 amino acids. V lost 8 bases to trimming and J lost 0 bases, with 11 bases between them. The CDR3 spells CASVKTASNQPQHF. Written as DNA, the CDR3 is TGTGCCAGTGTTAAGACAGCTAGCAATCAGCCCCAGCATTTT. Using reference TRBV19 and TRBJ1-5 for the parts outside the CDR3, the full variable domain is DGGITQSPKYLFRKEGQNVTLSCEQNLNHDAMYWYRQDPGQGLRLIYYSQIVNDFQKGDIAEGYSVSREKKESFPLTVTSAQKNPTAFYLCASVKTASNQPQHFGDGTRLSIL.